This T cell receptor beta chain was sequenced for a study of shared clonotypes between healthy human individuals. Clones were read by immunoSEQ multiplex PCR, and TCRdb kept only the in-frame ones, dropping some. Here the sample spans 2 million to 2.5 million clones, approximately 94% being singletons. Trimming pared 3 bases from V and 4 bases from J, leaving 12 bases between. The V gene's germline CDR1 is SGHRS and CDR2 YFSETQ. CDR3 length: 14 residues. The chain combines TRBV5-1 with TRBJ2-3; possibly TRBD2 for D (6 bases). Material for sequencing was naive CD4+ T cells sorted from blood. The subset denotes: CD45RA+ positively selected. The sequence was collected from a man younger than 35 in good health. DNA for the CDR3: TGCGCCAGCAGCTCGGGACTCCCCCCAGATACGCAGTATTTT. Its translation: CASSSGLPPDTQYF.